The rows below give T cell receptor beta chains drawn from one sample of a study of T cells after yellow fever vaccination. TCRdb re-called the 5' RACE reads with MiXCR, one entry per CDR3 protein. Of roughly 28,000 distinct CDR3 sequences in the sample, approximately 4.8% were seen once. This sample comprised PBMCs, either bulk or a sorted T-cell subset (CD4+, CD8+, memory, or dextramer-sorted; not recorded which), obtained on the day of the yellow fever booster vaccination. The receptors here all came from a man aged 18 to 30 who received the YFV17D yellow fever vaccine. CDR3s include the opening cysteine and the closing phenylalanine or tryptophan. A D gene is named only where the DNA matches it firmly. Clone size appears in some rows only: once, few, many, or a class for an expanded clone.

CDR3 protein,CDR3 DNA,V gene,clone size,CDR3 length,D gene,J gene
CASSLGGQGALEQYF,TGCGCCAGCAGCTTGGGGGGGCAGGGGGCCCTCGAGCAGTACTTC,TRBV5-1,many,15,TRBD1,TRBJ2-7
CASTPGSTYEQYF,TGTGCCAGCACCCCGGGCAGCACCTACGAGCAGTACTTC,TRBV7-2,many,13,NA,TRBJ2-7
CASSLQTSGGSDTQYF,TGCGCCAGCAGCTTGCAGACTAGCGGGGGCTCAGATACGCAGTATTTT,TRBV5-1,many,16,TRBD2,TRBJ2-3
CASSTGQGAGEQFF,TGCGCCAGCAGCACGGGACAGGGGGCTGGTGAGCAGTTCTTC,TRBV5-1,few,14,TRBD1,TRBJ2-1
CASSQDGGGSGPQYF,TGCGCCAGCAGCCAAGATGGGGGGGGAAGTGGACCTCAGTACTTC,TRBV4-3,many,15,TRBD2,TRBJ2-4
CASSDSTSGGDTQYF,TGTGCCAGCAGTGACTCGACTAGCGGGGGGGATACGCAGTATTTT,TRBV6-4,medium-sized,15,TRBD2,TRBJ2-3
CSGGTGHGYTF,TGCAGCGGAGGGACCGGCCATGGCTACACCTTC,TRBV29-1,many,11,NA,TRBJ1-2
CAISESPAGLTDTQYF,TGTGCCATCAGTGAGTCGCCAGCGGGACTCACAGATACGCAGTATTTT,TRBV10-3,many,16,TRBD2,TRBJ2-3
CASSSAGTLTSSYNSPLHF,TGCGCCAGCAGCTCCGCCGGGACCTTAACCAGCTCCTATAATTCACCCCTCCACTTT,TRBV5-1,few,19,NA,TRBJ1-6
CASSPTGTGINTQYF,TGTGCCAGCAGCCCTACCGGGACAGGTATTAATACGCAGTATTTT,TRBV7-3,NA,15,TRBD1,TRBJ2-3
CASSSGTGVEKLIF,TGCGCCAGCAGCTCCGGGACAGGGGTGGAAAAACTGATTTTT,TRBV5-1,few,14,TRBD1,TRBJ1-4
CSARREKLFF,TGCAGTGCTAGGCGTGAAAAACTGTTTTTT,TRBV20-1,few,10,NA,TRBJ1-4
CASSLVGRDTNEKLFF,TGTGCCAGCAGCTTGGTCGGAAGGGACACCAATGAAAAACTGTTTTTT,TRBV5-6,few,16,NA,TRBJ1-4
CASSDWDTQYF,TGTGCCAGCAGTGATTGGGATACGCAGTATTTT,TRBV6-1,many,11,NA,TRBJ2-3
CASIFQGQYYGYTF,TGTGCCAGCATTTTTCAGGGGCAGTATTATGGCTACACCTTC,TRBV2,few,14,NA,TRBJ1-2
CASSSTDPSGVSSTDTQYF,TGTGCCAGCAGCTCGACTGACCCTAGCGGGGTTTCTAGCACAGATACGCAGTATTTT,TRBV11-3,NA,19,TRBD2,TRBJ2-3
CASSQEGVYGYTF,TGTGCCAGCTCACAGGAAGGGGTCTATGGCTACACCTTC,TRBV18,many,13,NA,TRBJ1-2